This passage covers 14 T cell receptor beta chains from one sample sequenced in a study of cytomegalovirus exposure and HLA in healthy donors. 13 Jbeta primers and 60 Vbeta primers were used for the PCR. TCRdb's copy holds only in-frame clones and misses some; the assay was immunoSEQ multiplex PCR. This table holds under 200,000 clones, approximately 86% found once. Sequences were obtained from PBMCs. These receptors were taken from a woman aged 25-40 years in good health and CMV-seronegative.

The chain recombines TRBV6-5 with TRBJ2-7; 7 bases map to TRBD1. The CDR3 covers 13 residues. After removal of 0 bases from V and 6 bases from J, the junction contained 2 bases not matched to a gene. In germline, CDR1 is MNHEY, CDR2 SVGAGI. The CDR3 nucleotides are TGTGCCAGCAGTTACTCAGCAGGGGGCGAGCAGTACTTC. This encodes CASSYSAGGEQYF.

The rearrangement links TRBV10-3 to TRBJ2-7, with D perhaps TRBD2 (5 bases). Trimming removed 6 bases from V and 1 base from J, with 13 bases in between. There are 14 residues in the CDR3. The germline V gene has CDR1 ENHRY and CDR2 SYGVKD. The CDR3: CAISTGSRSYEQYF. The CDR3, as DNA: TGTGCCATCAGCACGGGGAGTCGGTCCTACGAGCAGTACTTC.

This clone was seen a single time. CDR3 sequence: CASSILAGVTDTQYF. The DNA of the CDR3 is TGTGCCAGCAGCATACTAGCGGGAGTAACAGATACGCAGTATTTT. The chain combines TRBV7-2 with TRBJ2-3, with 11 bases identical to TRBD2. V trimming: 5 bases; J trimming: 3 bases; junction bases outside the gene matches: 4. The germline V gene encodes CDR1 SGHTA and CDR2 FQGNSA. The CDR3 extends over 15 amino acids.

The chain couples TRBV5-4 to TRBJ2-3; a weak D match, TRBD2 (5 bases). The CDR3 extends over 14 amino acids. Germline V CDR1 and CDR2: SGHNT, YYREEE (reference sequence). Trimming pared 6 bases from V and 6 bases from J, leaving 17 bases between. The CDR3 DNA sequence: TGTGCCAGCAACCGGGAACCCGGGGAGGATACGCAGTATTTT. Translated, it gives CASNREPGEDTQYF.

The rearrangement uses TRBV27 and TRBJ1-1; a possible D gene is TRBD1 (5 bases). This CDR3 is 14 amino acids long. CDR1 is MNHEY, CDR2 SMNVEV, per germline (reference sequence). V lost 5 bases and J 1 base, leaving 11 bases between the germline ends. DNA of the CDR3: TGTGCCAGCAGTCCCGACAGAGAGAACACTGAAGCTTTCTTT. The encoded protein is CASSPDRENTEAFF.

The V and J genes are TRBV28 and TRBJ1-5, with D uncertain. This CDR3 contains 16 residues. V was pared by 1 base and J by 3 bases, with 13 bases between. Germline V gene data show CDR1 as MDHEN and CDR2 as SYDVKM. CDR3 in DNA: TGTGCCAGCAGTTTATCGAAGGCAGGCGACAATCAGCCCCAGCATTTT. This codes for CASSLSKAGDNQPQHF.

V and J are TRBV9 and TRBJ2-3, with D perhaps matching TRBD2 (7 bases). The CDR3 totals 13 residues. CDR1 and CDR2 (germline): SGDLS, YYNGEE. The germline V and J ends were trimmed by 7 bases and 2 bases, with 11 bases remaining between them. In DNA, the CDR3 is TGTGCCAGCGGGGGGGCGGTCACAGATACGCAGTATTTT. Encoded protein: CASGGAVTDTQYF.

This chain joins TRBV6-5 and TRBJ2-5; no definite D call. The CDR3 covers 12 residues. V dropped 5 bases and J dropped 5 bases, with 9 bases sitting between them. Germline V gene data show CDR1 as MNHEY and CDR2 as SVGAGI. CDR3 sequence (DNA): TGTGCCAGCAGTCCCTTGGGCGAGACCCAGTACTTC. Its translation: CASSPLGETQYF.

This clone was recorded only once. The J gene is TRBJ2-1, the V gene TRBV2; 9 positions agree with TRBD2. The V gene's germline CDR1 is SNHLY and CDR2 FYNNEI. V shed 2 bases and J 5 bases; nucleotides not matched to a gene: 10. CDR3 length: 17 amino acids. For the CDR3, the DNA is TGTGCCAGCAGTGAATCCGGACTAGCGAAAACCAACAATGAGCAGTTCTTC. Protein product: CASSESGLAKTNNEQFF.

This sequence joins TRBV19 and TRBJ2-7, with 11 bases matching TRBD1. Unmatched junction bases numbered 4, after V lost 5 bases and J lost 4 bases. The CDR3 loop spans 14 amino acids. Germline V gene sequence: CDR1 LNHDA, CDR2 SQIVND (reference sequence). CDR3 bases: TGTGCCAGTAGTCCCGGACAGGGGGCTTACGAGCAGTACTTC. It yields the protein CASSPGQGAYEQYF.

The chain recombines TRBV7-8 with TRBJ2-1; TRBD2 matches 9 bases. The V segment lost 0 bases and the J segment 7 bases; nucleotides outside the gene matches: 13. Per the germline V gene, CDR1 is SGHVS and CDR2 is FQNEAQ. The CDR3 is 18 amino acids. The CDR3 here is CASSLALIGSGSRNEQFF. In DNA, the CDR3 is TGTGCCAGCAGCTTAGCGCTCATTGGTAGCGGGAGTAGAAATGAGCAGTTCTTC.

The chain joins TRBV5-1 to TRBJ2-5; perhaps TRBD2 as D (6 bases). With the DNA end fitting TRBJ2-7 better, the J assignment may be wrong. Germline CDR1 reads SGHRS; CDR2 reads YFSETQ. The CDR3 sequence is 15 residues long. This chain's CDR3 is CASSPRVSGTYEQYF. DNA for the CDR3: TGCGCCAGCAGCCCGCGGGTTAGCGGTACCTACGAGCAGTACTTC.

V is TRBV28 and J is TRBJ1-1; no reliable D call. The V end lost 8 bases, the J end lost 5 bases, and 12 bases lay between the germline ends. CDR3 size: 12 residues. The germline CDR1 and CDR2 sequences are MDHEN and SYDVKM. CDR3 sequence: CASGSGITEAFF. The DNA of the CDR3 is TGTGCCAGCGGGTCCGGGATAACTGAAGCTTTCTTT.

This clone has just one count. The V call is TRBV6-1, the J call TRBJ2-7; TRBD1 might be the D (5 bases). Per germline, CDR1 MNHNS and CDR2 SASEGT. This CDR3 contains 16 residues. V was pared by 2 bases and J by 2 bases, with 16 bases between. This CDR3 is CASSEFLTAQAYEQYF. CDR3 in DNA: TGTGCCAGCAGTGAATTTTTGACAGCGCAAGCCTACGAGCAGTACTTC.